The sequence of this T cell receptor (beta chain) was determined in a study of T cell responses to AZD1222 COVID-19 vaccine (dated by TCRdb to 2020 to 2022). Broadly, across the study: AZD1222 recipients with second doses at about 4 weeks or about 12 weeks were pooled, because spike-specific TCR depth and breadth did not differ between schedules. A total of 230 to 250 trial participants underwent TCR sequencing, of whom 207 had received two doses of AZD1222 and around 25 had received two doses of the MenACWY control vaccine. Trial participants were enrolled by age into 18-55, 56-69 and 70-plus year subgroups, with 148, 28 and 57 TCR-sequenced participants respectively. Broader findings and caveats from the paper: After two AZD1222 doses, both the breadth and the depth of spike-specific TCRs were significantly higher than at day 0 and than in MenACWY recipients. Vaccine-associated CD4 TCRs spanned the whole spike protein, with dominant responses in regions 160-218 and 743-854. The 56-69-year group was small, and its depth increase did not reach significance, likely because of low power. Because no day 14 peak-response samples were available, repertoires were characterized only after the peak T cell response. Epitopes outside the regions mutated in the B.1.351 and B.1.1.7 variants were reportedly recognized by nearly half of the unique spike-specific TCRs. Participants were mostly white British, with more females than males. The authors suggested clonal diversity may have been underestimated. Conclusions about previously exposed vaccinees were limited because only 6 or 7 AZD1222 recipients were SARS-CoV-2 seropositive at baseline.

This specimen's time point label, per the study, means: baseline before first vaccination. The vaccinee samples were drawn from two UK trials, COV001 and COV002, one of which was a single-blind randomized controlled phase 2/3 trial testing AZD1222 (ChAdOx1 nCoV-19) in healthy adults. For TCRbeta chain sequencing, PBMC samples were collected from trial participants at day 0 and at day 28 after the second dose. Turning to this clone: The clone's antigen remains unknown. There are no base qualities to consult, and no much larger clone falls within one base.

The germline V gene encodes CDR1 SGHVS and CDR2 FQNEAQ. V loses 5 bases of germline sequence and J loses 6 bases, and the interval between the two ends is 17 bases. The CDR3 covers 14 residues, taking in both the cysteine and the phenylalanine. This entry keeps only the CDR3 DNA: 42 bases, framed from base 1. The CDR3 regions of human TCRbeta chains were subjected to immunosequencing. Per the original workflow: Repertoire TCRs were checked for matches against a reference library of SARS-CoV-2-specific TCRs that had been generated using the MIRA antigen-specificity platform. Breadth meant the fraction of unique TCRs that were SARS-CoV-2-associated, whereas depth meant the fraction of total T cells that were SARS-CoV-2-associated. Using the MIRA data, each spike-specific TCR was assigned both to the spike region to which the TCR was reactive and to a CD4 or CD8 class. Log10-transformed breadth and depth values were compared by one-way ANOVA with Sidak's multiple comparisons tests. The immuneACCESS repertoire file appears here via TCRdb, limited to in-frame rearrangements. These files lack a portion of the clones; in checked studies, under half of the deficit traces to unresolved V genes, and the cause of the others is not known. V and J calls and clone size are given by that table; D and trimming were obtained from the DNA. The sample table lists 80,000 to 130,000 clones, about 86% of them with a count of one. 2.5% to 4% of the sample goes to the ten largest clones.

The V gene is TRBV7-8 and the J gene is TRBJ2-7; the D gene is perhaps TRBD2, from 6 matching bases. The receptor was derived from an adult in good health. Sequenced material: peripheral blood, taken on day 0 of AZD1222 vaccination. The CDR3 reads CASSTPGLPFEQYF. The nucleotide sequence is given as TGTGCCAGCAGCACACCGGGACTGCCCTTCGAGCAGTACTTC.